The rows below give T cell receptor beta chains drawn from one sample of a study of cytomegalovirus exposure and HLA in healthy donors. TCRdb's copy holds only in-frame clones and misses some; the assay was immunoSEQ multiplex PCR. The sample has fewer than 200,000 clones; approximately 85% are singletons. Source material: PBMCs. Receptors originate from a girl between 2 and 10 years old in good health and CMV-seropositive. Each CDR3 is given with its conserved first and last residue. A D gene is named only where the DNA matches it firmly. Rows give clone size only sometimes, using once, few, many, or a class for an expanded clone.

J gene,D gene,V gene,clone size,CDR3 protein,CDR3 DNA
TRBJ1-5,-,TRBV4-1,-,CASSPPTEQPQHF,TGCGCCAGCAGCCCCCCGACAGAACAGCCCCAGCATTTT
TRBJ2-3,TRBD2,TRBV6-4,-,CASSDSGRATDTQYF,TGTGCCAGCAGTGATAGCGGGAGGGCCACAGATACGCAGTATTTT
TRBJ2-5,-,TRBV7-9,-,CASSLLSSVETQYF,TGTGCCAGCAGCTTACTTTCTTCGGTGGAGACCCAGTACTTC
TRBJ2-1,TRBD2,TRBV7-3,-,CASSLSAGLSYNEQFF,TGTGCCAGCAGCTTAAGTGCGGGACTATCCTACAATGAGCAGTTCTTC
TRBJ1-1,TRBD1,TRBV28,few,CASSLYRGREAFF,TGTGCCAGCAGTTTGTACAGGGGACGTGAAGCTTTCTTT
TRBJ1-5,-,TRBV30,-,CAWSVGVNQPQHF,TGTGCCTGGAGTGTAGGAGTTAATCAGCCCCAGCATTTT
TRBJ1-1,-,TRBV4-1,-,CASKLRQALNTEAFF,TGCGCCAGCAAACTTCGACAGGCTTTGAACACTGAAGCTTTCTTT
TRBJ2-7,TRBD1,TRBV4-1,-,CASSQATGGYEQYF,TGCGCCAGCAGCCAAGCGACAGGGGGGTACGAGCAGTACTTC
TRBJ2-1,TRBD2,TRBV7-3,-,CASSLRLAGPNEQFF,TGTGCCAGCAGCTTAAGGCTAGCGGGACCCAATGAGCAGTTCTTC
TRBJ2-1,TRBD2,TRBV7-7,-,CASSLRAGYNEQFF,TGTGCTAGCAGCTTAAGAGCGGGGTACAATGAGCAGTTCTTC
TRBJ2-3,-,TRBV30,-,CAWSPNLQEGTQYF,TGTGCCTGGAGTCCAAACCTACAGGAAGGTACGCAGTATTTT
TRBJ2-7,TRBD2,TRBV13,-,CASSISGATYEQYF,TGTGCCAGCAGCATTAGCGGGGCAACCTACGAGCAGTACTTC
TRBJ2-5,-,TRBV9,-,CASSAYGGETQYF,TGTGCCAGCAGCGCATATGGGGGGGAGACCCAGTACTTC
TRBJ2-7,-,TRBV5-1,-,CASSLARDFSYEQYF,TGCGCCAGCAGCTTGGCCCGGGACTTCTCCTACGAGCAGTACTTC
TRBJ2-2,-,TRBV7-3,-,CASSLGTNTGELFF,TGTGCCAGCAGCTTAGGGACTAACACCGGGGAGCTGTTTTTT
TRBJ2-7,TRBD1,TRBV29-1,-,CSVRDRGISYEQYF,TGCAGCGTCCGGGACAGGGGGATCTCCTACGAGCAGTACTTC
TRBJ2-7,TRBD1,TRBV7-9,-,CASSLADRGEQYF,TGTGCCAGCAGCTTAGCTGACAGGGGCGAGCAGTACTTC
TRBJ2-5,TRBD2,TRBV10-1,few,CASSERLAGGETQYF,TGCGCCAGCAGTGAGCGGCTAGCGGGAGGAGAGACCCAGTACTTC
TRBJ1-2,-,TRBV6-5,-,CASKTEGSVYTYTF,TGTGCCAGCAAGACGGAGGGAAGTGTTTATACCTACACCTTC
TRBJ2-3,-,TRBV28,few,CASILGGVWRDDTQYF,TGTGCCAGCATCTTAGGGGGGGTTTGGAGGGATGATACGCAGTATTTT
TRBJ2-7,-,TRBV28,-,CASSLYGRGTPYEQYF,TGTGCCAGCAGTTTATATGGGCGCGGGACTCCGTACGAGCAGTACTTC
TRBJ2-5,TRBD2,TRBV5-1,-,CASSLALAGQETQYF,TGCGCCAGCAGCTTGGCGCTAGCGGGGCAAGAGACCCAGTACTTC
TRBJ1-1,-,TRBV29-1,-,CSALTETYTWGLTEAFF,TGCAGCGCCCTGACAGAAACTTATACTTGGGGGCTCACTGAAGCTTTCTTT
TRBJ1-5,-,TRBV27,few,CASSLGGGQPQHF,TGTGCCAGCAGTCTGGGGGGAGGTCAGCCCCAGCATTTT
TRBJ1-4,-,TRBV6-5,-,CASSRARGGKLFF,TGTGCCAGCAGTCGCGCCCGGGGGGGAAAACTGTTTTTT
TRBJ1-2,-,TRBV30,-,CAWSVAVAASYTF,TGTGCCTGGAGTGTAGCCGTAGCAGCGAGCTACACCTTC
TRBJ2-5,TRBD1,TRBV5-4,-,CASSPTGQETQYF,TGTGCCAGCAGCCCGACAGGGCAAGAGACCCAGTACTTC
TRBJ2-5,-,TRBV28,once,CASSLRQGLETQYF,TGTGCCAGCAGTTTAAGGCAGGGGCTAGAGACCCAGTACTTC
TRBJ2-5,TRBD2,TRBV2,-,CASSWRGRGQETQYF,TGTGCCAGCAGCTGGCGGGGGAGAGGTCAAGAGACCCAGTACTTC
TRBJ2-1,-,TRBV5-4,-,CASSYEQGEQFF,TGTGCCAGCAGTTACGAGCAGGGTGAGCAGTTCTTC
TRBJ1-5,TRBD1,TRBV4-1,few,CASSPTQGNQPQHF,TGCGCCAGCAGCCCCACACAGGGGAATCAGCCCCAGCATTTT
TRBJ2-7,-,TRBV28,-,CASSINLYTGDEQYF,TGTGCCAGCAGTATTAATCTGTACACGGGGGACGAGCAGTACTTC
TRBJ1-5,TRBD1,TRBV27,-,CASTSTGTGRGIRNQPQHF,TGTGCCAGCACCTCCACCGGGACAGGAAGGGGCATTCGCAATCAGCCCCAGCATTTT
TRBJ1-1,TRBD1,TRBV5-1,-,CASSAQGAATEAFF,TGCGCCAGCAGTGCTCAGGGGGCAGCCACTGAAGCTTTCTTT
TRBJ2-1,-,TRBV7-9,-,CASSPTYVTSGLNYNEQFF,TGTGCCAGCAGTCCCACATACGTTACAAGCGGGCTCAACTACAATGAGCAGTTCTTC
TRBJ2-1,-,TRBV5-1,-,CASSLSGFDEQFF,TGCGCCAGCAGCTTGTCCGGGTTTGATGAGCAGTTCTTC
TRBJ2-1,-,TRBV7-3,-,CASSLIRLPWSGHGSEQFF,TGTGCCAGCAGCTTGATCCGCCTTCCATGGTCAGGGCATGGTAGTGAGCAGTTCTTC